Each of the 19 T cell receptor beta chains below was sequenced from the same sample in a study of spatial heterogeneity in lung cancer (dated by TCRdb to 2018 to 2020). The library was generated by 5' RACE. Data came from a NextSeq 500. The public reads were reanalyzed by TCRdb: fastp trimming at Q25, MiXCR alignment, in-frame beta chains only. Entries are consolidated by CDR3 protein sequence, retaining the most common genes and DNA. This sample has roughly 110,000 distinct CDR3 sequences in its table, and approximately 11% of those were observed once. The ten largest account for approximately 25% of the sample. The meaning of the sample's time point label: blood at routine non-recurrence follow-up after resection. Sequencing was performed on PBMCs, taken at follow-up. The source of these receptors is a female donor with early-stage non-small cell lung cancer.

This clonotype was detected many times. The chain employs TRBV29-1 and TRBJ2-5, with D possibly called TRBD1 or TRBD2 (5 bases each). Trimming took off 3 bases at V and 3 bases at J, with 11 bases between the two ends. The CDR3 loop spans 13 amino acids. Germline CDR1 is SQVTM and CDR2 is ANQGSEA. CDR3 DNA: TGCAGCGTTGATTTGGGGGTGAAAGAGACCCAGTACTTC. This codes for CSVDLGVKETQYF.

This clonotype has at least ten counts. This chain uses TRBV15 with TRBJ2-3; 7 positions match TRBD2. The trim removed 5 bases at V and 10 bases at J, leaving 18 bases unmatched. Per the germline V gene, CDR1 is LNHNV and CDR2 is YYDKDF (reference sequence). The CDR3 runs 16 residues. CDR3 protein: CATSPRSREASGAQYF. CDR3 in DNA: TGTGCCACCAGCCCTCGGTCCCGGGAGGCCTCCGGTGCGCAGTATTTT.

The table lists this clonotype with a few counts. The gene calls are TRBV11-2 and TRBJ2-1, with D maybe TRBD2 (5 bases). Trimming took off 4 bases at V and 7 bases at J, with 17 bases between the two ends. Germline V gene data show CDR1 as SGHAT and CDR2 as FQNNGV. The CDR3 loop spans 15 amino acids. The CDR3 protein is CASSSSPTSGNEQFF. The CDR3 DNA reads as TGTGCCAGCAGCTCTTCCCCCACTAGTGGGAATGAGCAGTTCTTC.

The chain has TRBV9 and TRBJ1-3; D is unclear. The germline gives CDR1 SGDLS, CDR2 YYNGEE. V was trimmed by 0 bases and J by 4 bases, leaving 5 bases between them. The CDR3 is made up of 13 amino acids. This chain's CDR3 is CASSVGPGNTIYF. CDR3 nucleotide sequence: TGTGCCAGCAGCGTAGGTCCCGGAAACACCATATATTTT.

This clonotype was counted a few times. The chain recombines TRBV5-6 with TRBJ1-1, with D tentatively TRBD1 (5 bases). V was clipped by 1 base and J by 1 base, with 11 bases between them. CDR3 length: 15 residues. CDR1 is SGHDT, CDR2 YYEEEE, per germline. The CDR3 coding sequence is TGTGCCAGCAGCTTGTGGGGACTACCGAACACTGAAGCTTTCTTT. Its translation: CASSLWGLPNTEAFF.

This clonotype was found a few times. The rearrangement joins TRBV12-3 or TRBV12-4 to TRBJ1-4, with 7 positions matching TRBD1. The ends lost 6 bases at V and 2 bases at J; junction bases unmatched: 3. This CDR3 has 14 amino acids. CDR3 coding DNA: TGTGCCAGCAGATTGACAGGGACTAATGAAAAACTGTTTTTT. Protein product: CASRLTGTNEKLFF.

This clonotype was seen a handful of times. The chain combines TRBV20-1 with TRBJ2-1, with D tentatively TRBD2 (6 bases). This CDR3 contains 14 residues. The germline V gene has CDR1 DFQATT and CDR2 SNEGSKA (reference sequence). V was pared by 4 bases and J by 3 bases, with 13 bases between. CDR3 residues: CSAIPGLIYNEQFF. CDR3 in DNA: TGCAGTGCTATCCCGGGACTCATCTACAATGAGCAGTTCTTC.

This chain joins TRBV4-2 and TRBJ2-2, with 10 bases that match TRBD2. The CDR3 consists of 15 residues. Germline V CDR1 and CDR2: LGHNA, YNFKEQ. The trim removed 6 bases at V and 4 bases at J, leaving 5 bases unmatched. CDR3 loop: CASRDGLAATGELFF. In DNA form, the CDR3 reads TGTGCCAGCAGAGACGGACTAGCGGCCACCGGGGAGCTGTTTTTT.

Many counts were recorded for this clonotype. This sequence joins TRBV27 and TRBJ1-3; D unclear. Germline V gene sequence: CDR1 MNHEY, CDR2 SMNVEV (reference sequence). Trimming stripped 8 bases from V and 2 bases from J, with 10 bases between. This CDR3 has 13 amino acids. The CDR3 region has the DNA TGTGCCAGCTCGTCCGGACCTGGAAACACCATATATTTT. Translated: CASSSGPGNTIYF.

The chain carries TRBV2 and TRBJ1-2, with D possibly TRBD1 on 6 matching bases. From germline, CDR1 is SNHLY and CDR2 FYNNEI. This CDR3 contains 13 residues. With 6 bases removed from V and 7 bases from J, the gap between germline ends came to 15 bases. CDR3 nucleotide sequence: TGTGCCAGCAGGGGCACGGGACATATTGGCTACACCTTC. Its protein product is CASRGTGHIGYTF.

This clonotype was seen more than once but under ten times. This chain's CDR3 is CSASPAGRGSTFYNEQFF. CDR3 DNA: TGCAGTGCTAGTCCCGCCGGTCGCGGGTCAACCTTCTACAATGAGCAGTTCTTC. The chain uses TRBV20-1 and TRBJ2-1, with a weak D call TRBD2 (5 bases). Germline assignment: CDR1 DFQATT and CDR2 SNEGSKA (reference sequence). The length of the CDR3 is 18 residues. V dropped 3 bases and J dropped 3 bases, with 24 bases sitting between them.

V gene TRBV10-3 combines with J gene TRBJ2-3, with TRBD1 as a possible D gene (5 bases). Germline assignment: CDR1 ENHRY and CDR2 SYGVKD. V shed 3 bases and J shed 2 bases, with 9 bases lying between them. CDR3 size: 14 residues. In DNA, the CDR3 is TGTGCCATCAGTGAACGACAGAACACAGATACGCAGTATTTT. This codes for CAISERQNTDTQYF.

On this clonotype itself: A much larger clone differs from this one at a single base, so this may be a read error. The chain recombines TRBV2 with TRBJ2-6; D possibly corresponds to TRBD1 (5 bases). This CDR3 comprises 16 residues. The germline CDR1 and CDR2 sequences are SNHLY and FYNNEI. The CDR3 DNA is TGTGCCAGCAGTGAAAACAGTATCCCTGGGGCCAGCGTCCTGACTTTC. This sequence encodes CASSENSIPGASVLTF.

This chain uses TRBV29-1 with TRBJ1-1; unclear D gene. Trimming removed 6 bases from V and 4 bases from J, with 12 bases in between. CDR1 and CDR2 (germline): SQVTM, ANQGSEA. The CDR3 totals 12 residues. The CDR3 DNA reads TGCAGCGTCGGGGATCAAGTCACTGAAGCTTTCTTT. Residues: CSVGDQVTEAFF.

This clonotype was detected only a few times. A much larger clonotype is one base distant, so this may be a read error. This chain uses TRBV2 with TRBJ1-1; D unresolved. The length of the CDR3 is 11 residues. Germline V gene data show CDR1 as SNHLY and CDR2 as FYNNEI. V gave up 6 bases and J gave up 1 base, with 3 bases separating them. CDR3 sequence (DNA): TGTGCCAGCAGCTGGAACACTGAAGCTTTCTTT. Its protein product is CASSWNTEAFF.

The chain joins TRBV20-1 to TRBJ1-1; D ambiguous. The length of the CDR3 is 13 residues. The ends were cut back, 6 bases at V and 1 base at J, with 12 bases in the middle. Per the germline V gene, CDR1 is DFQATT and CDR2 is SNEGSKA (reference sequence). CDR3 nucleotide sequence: TGCAGTGCAACTTCAAAAGCGAACACTGAAGCTTTCTTT. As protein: CSATSKANTEAFF.

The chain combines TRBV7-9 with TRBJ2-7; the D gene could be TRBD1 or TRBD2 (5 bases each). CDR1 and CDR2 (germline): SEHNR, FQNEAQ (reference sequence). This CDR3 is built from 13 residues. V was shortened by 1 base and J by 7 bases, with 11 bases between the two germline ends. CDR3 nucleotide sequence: TGTGCCAGCAGCTTAGGTACATGGGGGGAGCAGTACTTC. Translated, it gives CASSLGTWGEQYF.

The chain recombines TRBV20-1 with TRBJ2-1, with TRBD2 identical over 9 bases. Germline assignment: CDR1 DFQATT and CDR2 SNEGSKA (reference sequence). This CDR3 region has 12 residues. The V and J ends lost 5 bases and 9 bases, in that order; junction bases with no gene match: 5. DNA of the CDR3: TGCAGTGCTCGTAGCGGGAGTAGTGAGCAGTTCTTC. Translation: CSARSGSSEQFF.

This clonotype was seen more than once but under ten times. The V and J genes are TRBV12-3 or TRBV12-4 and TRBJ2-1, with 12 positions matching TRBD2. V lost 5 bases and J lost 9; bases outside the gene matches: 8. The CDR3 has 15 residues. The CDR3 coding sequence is TGTGCCAGCAGTCCCGGACTAGCGGGGAGAAGTGAGCAGTTCTTC. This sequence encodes CASSPGLAGRSEQFF.